These 11 T cell receptor beta chains came from one sample sequenced in a study of early T cells in non-severe SARS-CoV-2 infection. TCRdb ran MiXCR on the 5' RACE reads and lists one entry per CDR3 protein. The sample holds 85,000 to 95,000 distinct CDR3 sequences, roughly 14% seen once. Sequenced material: whole blood. These receptors were obtained from an adult who was a healthcare worker with PCR-confirmed SARS-CoV-2 infection or an uninfected control (not recorded which).

V gene TRBV6-6 combines with J gene TRBJ1-5; the match to TRBD1 covers 9 bases. The CDR3 has 14 amino acids. The germline gives CDR1 MNHNY, CDR2 SVGAGI (reference sequence). The junction had 4 bases not matched to a gene; V was cut back by 2 bases and J by 8 bases. The chain's CDR3 is CASSYGQGWKPQHF. The DNA of the CDR3 is TGTGCCAGCAGTTACGGACAGGGGTGGAAGCCCCAGCATTTT.

This clonotype was picked up many times. The rearrangement uses TRBV18 and TRBJ1-2; tentatively, D is TRBD1 (5 bases). The CDR3 is made up of 15 amino acids. Trimming left V 9 bases short and J 0 bases short, with 17 bases between. Germline assignment: CDR1 KGHSH and CDR2 LQKENI. In nucleotides, the CDR3 is TGTGCCAGTCGCCTCGGGGACCCAGCTAACTATGGCTACACCTTC. Its protein is CASRLGDPANYGYTF.

The chain links TRBV7-2 to TRBJ2-5; D might be TRBD2 (5 bases). V was shortened by 3 bases and J by 1 base, with 9 bases between the two germline ends. The length of the CDR3 is 14 residues. The germline V gene encodes CDR1 SGHTA and CDR2 FQGNSA. The CDR3 region is CASSFPGIQETQYF. For the CDR3, the DNA is TGTGCCAGCAGCTTTCCCGGGATCCAAGAGACCCAGTACTTC.

This clonotype was counted at least ten times. V gene TRBV6-6 combines with J gene TRBJ2-4; the match to TRBD2 covers 8 bases. Germline V gene sequence: CDR1 MNHNY, CDR2 SVGAGI (reference sequence). V lost 7 bases to trimming and J lost 4 bases; unmatched junction nucleotides: 12. This CDR3 comprises 16 residues. CDR3 sequence (DNA): TGTGCCAGCACCGATGCTGAACTAGCGGAAAAAAACATTCAGTACTTC. Residues: CASTDAELAEKNIQYF.

This clonotype was seen a handful of times. CDR3 in DNA: TGTGCCAGTAGACTAGCGGGGGGGTTTGTGGCCACCGGGGAGCTGTTTTTT. This translates into CASRLAGGFVATGELFF. V and J are TRBV19 and TRBJ2-2; 13 bases are a match to TRBD2. J was trimmed by 4 bases and V by 6 bases; bases with no gene match: 8. The germline V gene has CDR1 LNHDA and CDR2 SQIVND (reference sequence). This CDR3 has 17 amino acids.

The table lists this clonotype with a few counts. This chain connects TRBV29-1 to TRBJ2-7; no definite D call. The CDR3 is 17 residues long. V lost 3 bases, J lost 5 bases, and 26 bases lay in between. CDR1 is SQVTM, CDR2 ANQGSEA, per germline. The CDR3 coding sequence is TGCAGCGTTGATTTGTGGCAGAGACACCCTCCAAGGCACGAGCAGTACGTC. Translated, it gives CSVDLWQRHPPRHEQYV.

This clonotype has only a few counts. The J gene is TRBJ2-2, the V gene TRBV5-1; possible D gene TRBD2, 5 bases. The germline gives CDR1 SGHRS, CDR2 YFSETQ. V lost 0 bases and J lost 1, with 13 bases in between. The CDR3 length is 17 residues. CDR3: CASSLASLPLNTGELFF. The CDR3 DNA follows: TGCGCCAGCAGCTTGGCTAGCCTCCCATTGAACACCGGGGAGCTGTTTTTT.

The rearrangement uses TRBV29-1 and TRBJ1-2; a possible D gene is TRBD1 (6 bases). CDR1 SQVTM and CDR2 ANQGSEA come from the germline V gene. V lost 6 bases and J lost 6, with 14 bases in between. The CDR3 length is 12 residues. This CDR3 is CSVMGGANGYTF. The DNA for the CDR3 is TGCAGCGTCATGGGGGGGGCGAATGGCTACACCTTC.

This clonotype has more than one count but fewer than ten. The CDR3 DNA sequence: TGTGCCAGCAGCTTAGATCCGACTAGCGGGAGCTCCTACAATGAGCAGTTCTTC. Protein sequence: CASSLDPTSGSSYNEQFF. The chain is built from TRBV11-2 and TRBJ2-1; 12 bases fit TRBD2. The V segment lost 0 bases and the J segment 0 bases; nucleotides outside the gene matches: 3. CDR1 and CDR2 (germline): SGHAT, FQNNGV. This CDR3 region has 18 residues.

This clonotype has a handful of counts. The chain links TRBV7-9 to TRBJ1-2; tentatively, D is TRBD1 (5 bases). Trimming took off 4 bases at V and 0 bases at J, with 12 bases between the two ends. The CDR3 is made up of 15 amino acids. The germline gives CDR1 SEHNR, CDR2 FQNEAQ (reference sequence). CDR3 amino acids: CASSSHGTANYGYTF. The DNA of the CDR3 is TGTGCCAGCAGCTCTCACGGGACGGCTAACTATGGCTACACCTTC. Complete variable domain (other parts from reference TRBV7-9 and TRBJ1-2): DTGVSQNPRHKITKRGQNVTFRCDPISEHNRLYWYRQTLGQGPEFLTYFQNEAQLEKSRLLSDRFSAERPKGSFSTLEIQRTEQGDSAMYLCASSSHGTANYGYTFGSGTRLTVV.

The genes are TRBV7-2 and TRBJ2-5; 7 nucleotides match TRBD1. Losses at the gene ends were 5 bases for V and 9 bases for J; bases not matched to a gene: 3. Germline-derived CDR1 and CDR2 are SGHTA and FQGNSA. The CDR3 extends over 11 amino acids. This chain's CDR3 is CASSQDRPQYF. The CDR3 DNA reads as TGTGCCAGCAGCCAGGACAGGCCCCAGTACTTC.